Following are 9 T cell receptor beta chains from one sample sequenced in a study of vaccination effects on CD4 cells after COVID-19. Antigen specificity for these receptors is unknown. TCRdb keeps only in-frame clones here, not all; method: immunoSEQ multiplex PCR. The sample shows over 80,000 clones, 60% to 80% of them seen only once. Within the ViraFEST assay, antigen-specific CD4+ T cells underwent expansion with viral peptide pools prior to sequencing. Once cultured for more than nine days, the cells underwent separation to obtain CD4+ T cells. It was two doses of either the BNT162b2 or mRNA-1273 vaccine that participants received. The specimen was CD4+ T cells from PBMCs cultured with HCoV-OC43 spike peptides, collected after COVID-19 vaccination. Described subset: HCoV-OC43 spike overlapping peptide pool stimulation. The receptors were gathered from a human donor who received a COVID-19 vaccine.

This chain links TRBV9 with TRBJ2-2; 10 bases agree with TRBD1. CDR1 is SGDLS, CDR2 YYNGEE, per germline. The CDR3 has 15 amino acids. Unmatched junction bases numbered 1, after V lost 2 bases and J lost 3 bases. CDR3 coding DNA: TGTGCCAGCAGCGTCGGGACAGGGGACACCGGGGAGCTGTTTTTT. Translated, it gives CASSVGTGDTGELFF.

The chain links TRBV4-1 to TRBJ2-3; D not certain. V was cut by 2 bases and J by 4 bases, with 1 base left in between. CDR1 and CDR2 from the germline V gene are MGHRA and YSYEKL. The CDR3 consists of 11 residues. CDR3 sequence: CASSQSDTQYF. The CDR3 DNA sequence: TGCGCCAGCAGCCAATCAGATACGCAGTATTTT.

This chain links TRBV28 with TRBJ2-5, with D hard to call. V lost 4 bases, J lost 5 bases, and 14 bases lay in between. This CDR3 is built from 14 residues. The germline V gene has CDR1 MDHEN and CDR2 SYDVKM. Here the CDR3 reads CASSYPGGGETQYF. CDR3 DNA: TGTGCCAGCAGTTACCCAGGTGGTGGGGAGACCCAGTACTTC.

V and J are TRBV5-4 and TRBJ2-7, with TRBD1 matching over 7 bases. The germline gives CDR1 SGHNT, CDR2 YYREEE (reference sequence). V shed 4 bases, J shed 0 bases, and the junction held 1 base outside the gene matches. The CDR3 loop spans 13 amino acids. CDR3 sequence reads: CASSDRDSYEQYV. DNA for the CDR3: TGTGCCAGCAGCGACAGGGACTCCTACGAGCAGTACGTC.

This rearrangement joins TRBV27 to TRBJ2-5; 12 bases match TRBD1. V gave up 4 bases and J gave up 3 bases; unmatched junction bases: 6. The CDR3 extends over 16 amino acids. Germline V CDR1 and CDR2: MNHEY, SMNVEV (reference sequence). The DNA for the CDR3 is TGTGCCAGCAGTTCGGGACAGGGGGCTTGGGAAGAGACCCAGTACTTC. It encodes CASSSGQGAWEETQYF.

The chain is built from TRBV27 and TRBJ1-2, with 9 nucleotides matching TRBD1. This CDR3 has 18 amino acids. CDR1 MNHEY and CDR2 SMNVEV come from the germline V gene (reference sequence). Trimming took 5 bases from V and 7 from J; bases not matched to a gene: 20. The DNA for the CDR3 is TGTGCCAGCAGTCCCCACCCACAAGCGGGACAGGGTGGGCTTGGCTACACCTTC. It specifies CASSPHPQAGQGGLGYTF.

This clone was detected a few times. The sample holds other DNA sequences that translate to the same CDR3. V is TRBV12-3 or TRBV12-4 and J is TRBJ1-3; D gene ambiguous. The CDR3 consists of 13 residues. Between the trimmed V and J ends, which lost 4 bases and 4 bases, there was a span of 8 bases. Here the CDR3 reads CASSSGLGNTIYF. In DNA, the CDR3 is TGTGCCAGCAGTTCAGGACTGGGAAACACCATATATTTT.

The V gene is TRBV7-2, the J gene TRBJ1-1; 10 nucleotides match TRBD1. Germline V gene sequence: CDR1 SGHTA, CDR2 FQGNSA. After removal of 0 bases from V and 5 bases from J, the junction contained 3 bases not matched to a gene. The CDR3 has 15 residues. Here the CDR3 reads CASSLAGGQGTEAFF. The CDR3 DNA reads TGTGCCAGCAGCTTAGCGGGGGGACAGGGGACTGAAGCTTTCTTT.

V is TRBV6-1 and J is TRBJ2-5, with a tentative D call TRBD1 (6 bases). V lost 4 bases, J lost 3 bases, and 24 bases lay in between. The CDR3 is 18 residues long. CDR1 is MNHNS and CDR2 is SASEGT in the germline V gene. In DNA, the CDR3 is TGTGCCAGCAGTGGAATCGAGGACAGAGGAGCGTGGGAAGAGACCCAGTACTTC. Amino acids: CASSGIEDRGAWEETQYF.